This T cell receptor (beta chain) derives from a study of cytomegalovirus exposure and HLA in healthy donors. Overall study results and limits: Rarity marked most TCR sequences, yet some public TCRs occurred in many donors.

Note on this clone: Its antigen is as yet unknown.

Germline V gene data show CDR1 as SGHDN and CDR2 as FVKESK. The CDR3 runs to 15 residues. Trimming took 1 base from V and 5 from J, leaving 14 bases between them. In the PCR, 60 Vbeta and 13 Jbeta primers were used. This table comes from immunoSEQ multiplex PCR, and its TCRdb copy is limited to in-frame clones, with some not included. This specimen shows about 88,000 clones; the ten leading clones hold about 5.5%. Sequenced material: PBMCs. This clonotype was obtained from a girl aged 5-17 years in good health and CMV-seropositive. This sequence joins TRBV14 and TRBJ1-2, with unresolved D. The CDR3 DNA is TGTGCCAGCAGCCAAGGTCAGGCAGGTGCTTATGGCTACACCTTC. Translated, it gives CASSQGQAGAYGYTF.